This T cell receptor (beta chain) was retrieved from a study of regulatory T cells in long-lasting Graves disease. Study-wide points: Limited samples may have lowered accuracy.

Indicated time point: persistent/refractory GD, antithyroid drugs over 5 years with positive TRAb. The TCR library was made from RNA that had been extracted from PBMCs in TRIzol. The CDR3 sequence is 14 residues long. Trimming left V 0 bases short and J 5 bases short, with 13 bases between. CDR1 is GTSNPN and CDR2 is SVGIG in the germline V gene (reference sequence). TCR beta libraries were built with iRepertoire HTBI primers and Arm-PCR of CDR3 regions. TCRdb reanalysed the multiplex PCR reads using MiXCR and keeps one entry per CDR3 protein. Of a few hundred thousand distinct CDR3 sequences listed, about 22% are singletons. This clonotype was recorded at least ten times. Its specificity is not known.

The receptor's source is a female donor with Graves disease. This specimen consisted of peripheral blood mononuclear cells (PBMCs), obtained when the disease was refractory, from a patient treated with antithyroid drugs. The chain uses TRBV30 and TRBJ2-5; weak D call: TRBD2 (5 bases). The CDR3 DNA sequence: TGTGCCTGGAGTGTACGAGCGGTAGGGGAGACCCAGTACTTC. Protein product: CAWSVRAVGETQYF.